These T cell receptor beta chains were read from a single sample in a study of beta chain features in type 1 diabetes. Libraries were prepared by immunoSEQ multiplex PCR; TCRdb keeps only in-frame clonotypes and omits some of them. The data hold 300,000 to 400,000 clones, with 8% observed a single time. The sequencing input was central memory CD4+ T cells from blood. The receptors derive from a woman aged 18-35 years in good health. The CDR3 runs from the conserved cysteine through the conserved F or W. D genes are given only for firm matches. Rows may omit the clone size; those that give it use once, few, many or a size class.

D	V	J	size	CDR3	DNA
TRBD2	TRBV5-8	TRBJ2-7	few	CASSLAPRTSESF	TGTGCCAGCAGCTTGGCCCCCAGGACTAGCGAGTCGTTC
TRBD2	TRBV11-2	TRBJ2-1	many	CASSGTSGTREQFF	TGTGCCAGCAGCGGGACTAGCGGGACACGTGAGCAGTTCTTC
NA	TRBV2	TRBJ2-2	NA	CASSEALYTGELFF	TGTGCCAGCAGTGAAGCGCTGTACACCGGGGAGCTGTTTTTT
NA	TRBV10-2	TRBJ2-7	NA	CASSETSRGSSYEQYF	TGCGCCAGCAGTGAGACCTCCAGGGGAAGCTCCTACGAGCAGTACTTC
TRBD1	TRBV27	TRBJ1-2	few	CASSTGQGGSGYTF	TGTGCCAGCAGTACCGGACAGGGGGGTTCTGGCTACACCTTC
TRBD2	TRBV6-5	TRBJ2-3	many	CASTFSSGRMDTQYF	TGTGCCAGCACTTTTTCTAGCGGGAGAATGGATACGCAGTATTTT
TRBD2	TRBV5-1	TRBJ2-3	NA	CASSGEGYTDTQYF	TGCGCCAGCAGCGGGGAGGGCTACACAGATACGCAGTATTTT
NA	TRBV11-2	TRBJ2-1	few	CASSLNLIPKSDEQFF	TGTGCCAGCAGCTTAAACTTAATCCCGAAATCGGATGAGCAGTTCTTC
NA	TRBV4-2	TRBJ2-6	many	CASTDFVTGANVLTF	TGTGCCAGCACCGATTTCGTAACTGGGGCCAACGTCCTGACTTTC
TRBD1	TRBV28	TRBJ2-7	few	CASSLGDRVYEQYF	TGTGCCAGCAGTTTGGGGGACAGGGTCTACGAGCAGTACTTC
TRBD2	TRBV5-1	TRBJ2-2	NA	CASSGGAGVNTGELFF	TGCGCCAGCAGCGGCGGAGCGGGGGTGAACACCGGGGAGCTGTTTTTT
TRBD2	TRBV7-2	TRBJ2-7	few	CASSLGGLVSYEQYF	TGTGCCAGCAGCTTAGGGGGACTAGTCTCCTACGAGCAGTACTTC
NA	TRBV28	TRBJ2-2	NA	CASSSTLPLPGELFF	TGTGCCAGCAGTTCCACTCTACCATTGCCCGGGGAGCTGTTTTTT
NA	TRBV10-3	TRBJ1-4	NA	CAIRANDEKLFF	TGTGCCATCCGGGCGAATGATGAAAAACTGTTTTTT
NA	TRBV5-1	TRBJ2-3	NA	CASSGSTDTQYF	TGCGCCAGCAGCGGGAGCACAGATACGCAGTATTTT
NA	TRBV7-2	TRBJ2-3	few	CASSLSEPGPDTQYF	TGTGCCAGCAGCTTAAGCGAGCCCGGGCCAGATACGCAGTATTTT
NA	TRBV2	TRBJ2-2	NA	CASSGGPAGELFF	TGTGCCAGCAGTGGAGGGCCGGCCGGGGAGCTGTTTTTT
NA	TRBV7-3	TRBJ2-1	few	CASSPDSSSYNEQFF	TGTGCCAGCAGTCCGGACAGCAGCTCCTACAATGAGCAGTTCTTC
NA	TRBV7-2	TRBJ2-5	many	CASSAGAGGKTQYF	TGTGCCAGCAGCGCTGGGGCAGGTGGAAAGACCCAGTACTTC
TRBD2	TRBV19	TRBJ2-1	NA	CASKGGLAGSFGYNEQFF	TGTGCCAGTAAGGGCGGACTAGCGGGGAGCTTCGGGTACAATGAGCAGTTCTTC
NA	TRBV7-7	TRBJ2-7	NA	CATKQNVDSYEQYF	TGTGCTACAAAGCAGAACGTTGACTCCTACGAGCAGTACTTC
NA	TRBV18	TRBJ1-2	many	CASSPTLLENYGYTF	TGTGCCAGCTCACCGACCCTTTTGGAAAACTATGGCTACACCTTC
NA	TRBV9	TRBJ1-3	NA	CASSVAVRGSGNTIYF	TGTGCCAGCAGCGTAGCTGTAAGGGGCTCTGGAAACACCATATATTTT
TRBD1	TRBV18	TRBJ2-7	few	CASSPTGYEQYF	TGTGCCAGCTCACCGACAGGGTACGAGCAGTACTTC
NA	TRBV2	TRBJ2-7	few	CASSLRGSNEQYF	TGTGCCAGCAGCCTACGGGGCTCAAACGAGCAGTACTTC
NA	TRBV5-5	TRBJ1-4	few	CASSPGQRTNEKLFF	TGTGCCAGCAGCCCCGGACAGCGAACTAATGAAAAACTGTTTTTT
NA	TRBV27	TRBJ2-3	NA	CASSLYGQNTDTQYF	TGTGCCAGCAGTTTATACGGACAGAACACAGATACGCAGTATTTT
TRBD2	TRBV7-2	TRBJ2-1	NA	CASSFSGNSYNEQFF	TGTGCCAGCAGCTTTAGCGGGAACTCCTACAATGAGCAGTTCTTC
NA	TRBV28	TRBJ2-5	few	CASGSGAETQYF	TGTGCCAGCGGGAGTGGTGCAGAGACCCAGTACTTC
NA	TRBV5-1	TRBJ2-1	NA	CASSVLPGDNEQFF	TGCGCCAGCAGCGTTCTTCCGGGGGACAATGAGCAGTTCTTC
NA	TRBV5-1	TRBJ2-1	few	CASSEGGHSYNEQFF	TGCGCCAGCAGCGAGGGCGGGCATTCCTACAATGAGCAGTTCTTC
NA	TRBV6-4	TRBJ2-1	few	CASSPSRESYNEQFF	TGTGCCAGCAGTCCGAGCAGGGAGTCCTACAATGAGCAGTTCTTC
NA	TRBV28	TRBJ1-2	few	CASSSRGYGYTF	TGTGCCAGCAGTTCCCGGGGATATGGCTACACCTTC
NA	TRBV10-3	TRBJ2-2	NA	CATRAGSNTGELFF	TGTGCCACCAGAGCGGGTTCGAACACCGGGGAGCTGTTTTTT
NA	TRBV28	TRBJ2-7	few	CASITRKGPVPGEQYF	TGTGCCAGCATAACCCGGAAGGGGCCGGTCCCCGGCGAGCAGTACTTC
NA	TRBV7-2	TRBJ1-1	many	CASSAEPQGSDTEAFF	TGTGCCAGCAGCGCCGAGCCCCAGGGTTCGGACACTGAAGCTTTCTTT
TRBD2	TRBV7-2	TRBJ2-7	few	CASSQTSGRHEQYF	TGTGCCAGCAGTCAGACTAGCGGGAGACACGAGCAGTACTTC
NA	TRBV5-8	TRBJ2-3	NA	CASSSSPSTDTQYF	TGTGCCAGCAGCTCCTCTCCATCCACAGATACGCAGTATTTT